In its sample, the clone carrying this T cell receptor (beta chain) was seen a few times. CDR1 and CDR2 (germline): SGHTA, FQGTGA. V was trimmed by 6 bases and J by 9 bases, leaving 12 bases between them. CDR3 size: 13 residues. This sample was taken from a study of T-cell memory formation after mild COVID-19. TCRdb fed the 5' RACE reads into MiXCR, producing one record per CDR3 protein. This sample yields about 130,000 distinct CDR3 sequences, of which over 15% are seen a single time; about 5% belongs to the top ten. The chain carries TRBV7-3 and TRBJ1-6, with D possibly matching TRBD1 (5 bases). The sequencing sample was made of PBMCs or a T cell subset sorted from them (not recorded which). This sequence originates from a man aged 18-30 years who had mild COVID-19 (a few samples of this study predate the infection). Cell type and time point are not known. CDR3 nucleotides: TGTGCCAGCAGTTCAACGGGGCGTTCACCCCTCCACTTT. This gives the protein CASSSTGRSPLHF. Drawing the rest from reference TRBV7-3 and TRBJ1-6, the complete variable domain is GAGVSQTPSNKVTEKGKYVELRCDPISGHTALYWYRQSLGQGPEFLIYFQGTGAADDSGLPNDRFFAVRPEGSVSTLKIQRTERGDSAVYLCASSSTGRSPLHFGNGTRLTVT.